What follows describes a single T cell receptor beta chain. Assay used: immunoSEQ multiplex PCR; TCRdb lists only in-frame clones, some missing. The table includes some 56,000 clones, about 92% detected once. The data are from a study of T cell changes during pregnancy in multiple sclerosis. The CDR3 runs to 15 residues. Trimming took off 5 bases at V and 5 bases at J, with 18 bases between the two ends. Looked up from germline, CDR1 is SGHTA and CDR2 is FQGNSA. The clonotype originates from a female donor with multiple sclerosis, enrolled in a pregnancy study. Sample: CD4+ T cells from peripheral blood mononuclear cells, taken after pregnancy. This chain links TRBV7-2 with TRBJ2-5; a weak D match, TRBD2 (7 bases). Written as DNA, the CDR3 is TGTGCCAGCAGCCCTACGGGGGGCGAGTATGAGACCCAGTACTTC. Translating it yields CASSPTGGEYETQYF.